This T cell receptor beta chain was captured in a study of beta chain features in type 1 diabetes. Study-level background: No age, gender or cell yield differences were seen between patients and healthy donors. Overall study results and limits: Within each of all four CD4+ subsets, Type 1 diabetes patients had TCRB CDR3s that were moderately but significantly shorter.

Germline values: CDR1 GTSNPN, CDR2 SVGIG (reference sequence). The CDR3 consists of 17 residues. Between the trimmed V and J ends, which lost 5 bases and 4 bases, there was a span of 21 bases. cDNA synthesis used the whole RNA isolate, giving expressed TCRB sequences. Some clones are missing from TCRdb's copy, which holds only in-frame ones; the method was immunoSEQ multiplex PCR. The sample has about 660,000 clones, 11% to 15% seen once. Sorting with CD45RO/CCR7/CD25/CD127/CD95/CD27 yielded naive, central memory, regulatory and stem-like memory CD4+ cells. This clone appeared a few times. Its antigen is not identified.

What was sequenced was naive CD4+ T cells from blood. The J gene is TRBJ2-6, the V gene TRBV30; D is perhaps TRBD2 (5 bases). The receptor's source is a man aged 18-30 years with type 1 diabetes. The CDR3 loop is CAWGDGGRRSGANVLTF. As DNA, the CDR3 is TGTGCCTGGGGGGATGGAGGAAGAAGATCAGGGGCCAACGTCCTGACTTTC.